This T cell receptor beta chain comes out of a study of blood T cell repertoires in COVID-19. Across the whole study: PBMCs, B-cell-depleted T cells, or T cells provided the cDNA or gDNA that made up the material.

The table came from immunoSEQ multiplex PCR; TCRdb's copy has only in-frame clones and leaves some out. The profile shows 150,000 to 200,000 clones, about 88% of them singletons. The CDR3 runs to 12 residues. Trimming cost V 4 bases and J 4 bases; bases outside gene matches: 3. CDR1 and CDR2 (germline): GTSNPN, SVGIG (reference sequence). This clone was seen only a few times. The rearrangement joins TRBV30 to TRBJ2-7; TRBD2 matches 8 bases. This sequence originates from a woman younger than 30 who had recovered from COVID-19. Sequenced input: PBMCs or T cells enriched from blood (not recorded which). CDR3 protein: CAWISGAYEQYF. For the CDR3, the DNA is TGTGCCTGGATTAGCGGGGCTTACGAGCAGTACTTC.